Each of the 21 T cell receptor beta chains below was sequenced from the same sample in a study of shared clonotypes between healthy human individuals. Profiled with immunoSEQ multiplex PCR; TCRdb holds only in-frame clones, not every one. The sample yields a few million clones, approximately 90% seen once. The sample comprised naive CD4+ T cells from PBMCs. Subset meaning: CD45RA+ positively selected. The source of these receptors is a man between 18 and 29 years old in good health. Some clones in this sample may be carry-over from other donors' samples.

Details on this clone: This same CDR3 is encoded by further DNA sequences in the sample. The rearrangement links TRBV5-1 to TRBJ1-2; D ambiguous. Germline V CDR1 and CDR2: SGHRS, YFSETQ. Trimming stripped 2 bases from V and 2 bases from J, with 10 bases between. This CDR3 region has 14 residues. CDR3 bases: TGCGCCAGCAGCTTAGGCGGTGGGAACTATGGCTACACCTTC. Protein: CASSLGGGNYGYTF. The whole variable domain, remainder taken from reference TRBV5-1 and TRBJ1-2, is KAGVTQTPRYLIKTRGQQVTLSCSPISGHRSVSWYQQTPGQGLQFLFEYFSETQRNKGNFPGRFSGRQFSNSRSEMNVSTLELGDSALYLCASSLGGGNYGYTFGSGTRLTVV.

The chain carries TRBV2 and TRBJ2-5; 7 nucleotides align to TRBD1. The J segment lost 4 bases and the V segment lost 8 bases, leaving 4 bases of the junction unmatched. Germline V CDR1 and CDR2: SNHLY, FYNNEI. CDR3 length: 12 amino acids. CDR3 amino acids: CASGDRLETQYF. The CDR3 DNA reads TGTGCCAGCGGGGACAGATTAGAGACCCAGTACTTC.

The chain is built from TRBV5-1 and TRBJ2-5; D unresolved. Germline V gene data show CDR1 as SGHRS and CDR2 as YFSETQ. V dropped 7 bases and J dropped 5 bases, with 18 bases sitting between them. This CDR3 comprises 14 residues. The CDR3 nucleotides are TGCGCCAGCGGAATTAAGGGTCAGACGGAGACCCAGTACTTC. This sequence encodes CASGIKGQTETQYF.

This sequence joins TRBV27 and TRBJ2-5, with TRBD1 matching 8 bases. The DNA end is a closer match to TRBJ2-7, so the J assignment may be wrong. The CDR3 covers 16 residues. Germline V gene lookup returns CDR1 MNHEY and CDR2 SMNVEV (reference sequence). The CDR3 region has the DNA TGTGCCAGCAGTTTAGGAGGACAGGGCCGCTCCTACGAGCAGTACTTC. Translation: CASSLGGQGRSYEQYF.

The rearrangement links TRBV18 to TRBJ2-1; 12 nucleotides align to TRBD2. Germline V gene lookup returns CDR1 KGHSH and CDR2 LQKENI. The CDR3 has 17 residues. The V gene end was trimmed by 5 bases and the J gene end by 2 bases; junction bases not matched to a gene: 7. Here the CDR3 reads CASSSGLAGTTYNEQFF. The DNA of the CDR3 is TGTGCCAGCTCATCCGGACTAGCGGGAACTACCTACAATGAGCAGTTCTTC.

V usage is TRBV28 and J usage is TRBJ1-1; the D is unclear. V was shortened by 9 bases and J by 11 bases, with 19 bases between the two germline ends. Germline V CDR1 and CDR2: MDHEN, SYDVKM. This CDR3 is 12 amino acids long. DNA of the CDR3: TGTGCCAGTACGTCAAAGAGGACGCAGGCTTTCTTT. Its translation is CASTSKRTQAFF.

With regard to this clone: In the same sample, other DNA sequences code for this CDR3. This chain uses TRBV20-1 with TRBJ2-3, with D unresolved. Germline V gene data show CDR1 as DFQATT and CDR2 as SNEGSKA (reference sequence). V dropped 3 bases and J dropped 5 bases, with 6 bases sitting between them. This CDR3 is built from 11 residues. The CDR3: CSARIGDTQYF. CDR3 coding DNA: TGCAGTGCTAGGATTGGAGATACGCAGTATTTT.

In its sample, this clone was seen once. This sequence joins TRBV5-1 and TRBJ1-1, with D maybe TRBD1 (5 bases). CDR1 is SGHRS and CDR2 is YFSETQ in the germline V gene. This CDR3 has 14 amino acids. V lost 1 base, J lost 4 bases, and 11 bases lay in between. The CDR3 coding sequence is TGCGCCAGCAGCTTGTATCCGGGGACCACTGAAGCTTTCTTT. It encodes CASSLYPGTTEAFF.

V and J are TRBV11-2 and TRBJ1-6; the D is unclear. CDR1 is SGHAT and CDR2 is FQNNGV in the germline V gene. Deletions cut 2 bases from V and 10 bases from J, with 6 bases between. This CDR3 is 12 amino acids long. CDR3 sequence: CASSLPLSPLHF. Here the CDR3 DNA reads TGTGCCAGCAGCTTACCCCTATCACCCCTCCACTTT.

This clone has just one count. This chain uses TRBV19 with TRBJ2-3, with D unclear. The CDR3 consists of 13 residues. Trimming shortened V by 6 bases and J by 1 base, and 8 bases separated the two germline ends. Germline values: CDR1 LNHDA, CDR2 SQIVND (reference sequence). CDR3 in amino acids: CASSNRRTDTQYF. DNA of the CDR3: TGTGCCAGTAGCAACCGACGCACAGATACGCAGTATTTT.

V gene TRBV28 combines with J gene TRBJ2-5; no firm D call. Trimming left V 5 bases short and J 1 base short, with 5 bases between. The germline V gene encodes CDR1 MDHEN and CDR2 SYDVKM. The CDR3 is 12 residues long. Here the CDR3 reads CASSETQETQYF. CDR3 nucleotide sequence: TGTGCCAGCAGTGAGACCCAAGAGACCCAGTACTTC. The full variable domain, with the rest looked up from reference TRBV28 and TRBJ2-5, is DVKVTQSSRYLVKRTGEKVFLECVQDMDHENMFWYRQDPGLGLRLIYFSYDVKMKEKGDIPEGYSVSREKKERFSLILESASTNQTSMYLCASSETQETQYFGPGTRLLVL.

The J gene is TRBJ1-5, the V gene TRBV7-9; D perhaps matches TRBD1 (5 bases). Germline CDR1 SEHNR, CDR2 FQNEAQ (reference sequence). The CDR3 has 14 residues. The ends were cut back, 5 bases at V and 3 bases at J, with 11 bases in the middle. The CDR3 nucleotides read TGTGCCAGCAGCCCTGAGGGGAACAATCAGCCCCAGCATTTT. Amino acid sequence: CASSPEGNNQPQHF.

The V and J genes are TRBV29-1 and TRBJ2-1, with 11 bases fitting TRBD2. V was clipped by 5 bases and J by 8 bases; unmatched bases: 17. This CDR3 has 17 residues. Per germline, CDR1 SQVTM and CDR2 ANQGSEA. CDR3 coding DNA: TGCAGCGTTCCCATGGGCCCAACTAGCGGGAGCTTCGATGAGCAGTTCTTC. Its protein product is CSVPMGPTSGSFDEQFF.

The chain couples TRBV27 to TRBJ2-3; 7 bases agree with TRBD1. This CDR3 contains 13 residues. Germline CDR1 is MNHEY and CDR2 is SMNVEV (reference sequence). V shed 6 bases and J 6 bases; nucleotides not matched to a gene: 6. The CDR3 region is CASRKTGTDTQYF. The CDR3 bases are TGTGCCAGCAGGAAGACAGGGACCGATACGCAGTATTTT.

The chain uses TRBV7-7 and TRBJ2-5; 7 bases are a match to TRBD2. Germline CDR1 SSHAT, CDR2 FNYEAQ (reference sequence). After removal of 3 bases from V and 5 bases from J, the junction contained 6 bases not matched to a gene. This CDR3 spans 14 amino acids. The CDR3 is CASSFSGAGETQYF. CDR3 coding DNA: TGTGCCAGCAGCTTCTCTGGAGCGGGGGAGACCCAGTACTTC.

CDR3 nucleotides: TGTGCCAGCAGCGTAGAGGACAGGGCCACTGAAGCTTTCTTT. Encoded protein: CASSVEDRATEAFF. This chain uses TRBV9 with TRBJ1-1; 8 bases match TRBD1. The CDR3 is 14 amino acids. Per the germline V gene, CDR1 is SGDLS and CDR2 is YYNGEE. V shed 0 bases and J 4 bases; nucleotides not matched to a gene: 2.

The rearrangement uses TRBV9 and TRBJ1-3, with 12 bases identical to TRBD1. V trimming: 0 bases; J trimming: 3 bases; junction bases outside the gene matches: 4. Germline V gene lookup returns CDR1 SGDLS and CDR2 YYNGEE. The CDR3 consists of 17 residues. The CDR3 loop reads CASSVVGTGGRGNTIYF. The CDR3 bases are TGTGCCAGCAGCGTAGTCGGGACAGGGGGCCGTGGAAACACCATATATTTT.

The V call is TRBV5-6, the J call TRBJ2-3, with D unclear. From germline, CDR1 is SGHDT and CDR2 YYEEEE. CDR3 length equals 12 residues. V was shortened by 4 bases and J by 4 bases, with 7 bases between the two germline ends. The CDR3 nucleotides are TGTGCCAGCAGCCCGAGTTCAGATACGCAGTATTTT. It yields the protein CASSPSSDTQYF.

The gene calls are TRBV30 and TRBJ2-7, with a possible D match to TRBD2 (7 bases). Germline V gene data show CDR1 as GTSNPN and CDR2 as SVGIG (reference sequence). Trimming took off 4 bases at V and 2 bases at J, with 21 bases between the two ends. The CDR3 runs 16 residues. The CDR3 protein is CAWTPQGAGHTYEQYF. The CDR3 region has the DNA TGTGCCTGGACTCCCCAGGGAGCGGGACATACCTACGAGCAGTACTTC.

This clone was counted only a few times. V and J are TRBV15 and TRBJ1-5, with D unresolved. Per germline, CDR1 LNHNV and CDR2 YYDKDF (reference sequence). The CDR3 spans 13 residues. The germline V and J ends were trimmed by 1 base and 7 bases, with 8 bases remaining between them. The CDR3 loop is CATSRGVAQPQHF. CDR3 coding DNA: TGTGCCACCAGCAGAGGGGTAGCCCAGCCCCAGCATTTT.

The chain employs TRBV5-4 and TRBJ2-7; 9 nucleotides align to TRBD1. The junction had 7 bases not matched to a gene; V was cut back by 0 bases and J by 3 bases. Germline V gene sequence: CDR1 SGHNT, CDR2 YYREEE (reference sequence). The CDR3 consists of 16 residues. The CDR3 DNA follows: TGTGCCAGCAGCTTGGGCGGCGGGACAGGGCGCTACGAGCAGTACTTC. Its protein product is CASSLGGGTGRYEQYF.